The T cell receptor beta chain under discussion was sequenced for a study of shared clonotypes between healthy human individuals. Unsorted PBMCs provided DNA that was sequenced on ten immunoSEQ deep assay plates. TCRdb's copy holds only in-frame clones and misses some; the assay was immunoSEQ multiplex PCR. Here the sample spans around 530,000 clones, around 78% being singletons. The V gene's germline CDR1 is MNHEY and CDR2 SMNVEV (reference sequence). V shed 5 bases and J 9 bases; nucleotides not matched to a gene: 11. The CDR3 runs to 14 residues. J is TRBJ1-1 and V is TRBV27, with TRBD1 matching over 8 bases. Sequencing input: PBMCs. This receptor was taken from a woman in her 40s in good health. Some clones in this sample may be carry-over from other donors' samples. The CDR3 nucleotides read TGTGCCAGCAGTAGTGCGCGGACAGGGTGGAAAGCTTTCTTT. This encodes CASSSARTGWKAFF.